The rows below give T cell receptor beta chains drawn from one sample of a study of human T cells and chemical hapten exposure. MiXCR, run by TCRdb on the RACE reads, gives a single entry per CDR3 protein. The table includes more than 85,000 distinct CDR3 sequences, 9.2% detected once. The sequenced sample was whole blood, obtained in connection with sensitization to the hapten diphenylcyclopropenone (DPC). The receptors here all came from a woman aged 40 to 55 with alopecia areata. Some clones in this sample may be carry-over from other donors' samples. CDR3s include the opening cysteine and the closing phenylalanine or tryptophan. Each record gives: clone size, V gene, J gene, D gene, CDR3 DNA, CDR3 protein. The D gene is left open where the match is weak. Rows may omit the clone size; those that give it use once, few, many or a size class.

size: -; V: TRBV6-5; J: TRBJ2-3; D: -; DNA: TGTGCCAGCAGTTACGCGGGACAGATACCTAGCACAGATACGCAGTATTTT; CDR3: CASSYAGQIPSTDTQYF
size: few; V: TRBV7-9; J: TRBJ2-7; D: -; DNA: TGTGCCAGCAGCTTAAGAGGTGCCTACGAGCAGTACTTC; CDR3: CASSLRGAYEQYF
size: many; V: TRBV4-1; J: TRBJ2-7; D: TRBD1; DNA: TGCGCCAGCAGCGGGGACAGCCCCTACGAGCAGTACTTC; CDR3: CASSGDSPYEQYF
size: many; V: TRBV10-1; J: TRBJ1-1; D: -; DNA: TGCGCCAGCAGTACAGGAGGCACTGAAGCTTTCTTT; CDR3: CASSTGGTEAFF
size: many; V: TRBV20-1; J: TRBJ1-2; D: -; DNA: TGCAGTGCTAGCCATGGCTACACCTTC; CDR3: CSASHGYTF
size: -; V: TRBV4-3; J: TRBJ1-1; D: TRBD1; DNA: TGCGCCAGCAGCCAAGGACAGGGGGTCACTGAAGCTTTCTTT; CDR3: CASSQGQGVTEAFF
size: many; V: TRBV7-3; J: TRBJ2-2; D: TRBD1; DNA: TGTGCCAGCAGCTCTACAGGGGGCTTGGGCACCGGGGAGCTGTTTTTT; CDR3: CASSSTGGLGTGELFF
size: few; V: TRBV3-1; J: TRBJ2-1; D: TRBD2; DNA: TGTGCCAGCAGCCAAGAAGGACTAGCGGGGGGCTCCAATGAGCAGTTCTTC; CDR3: CASSQEGLAGGSNEQFF
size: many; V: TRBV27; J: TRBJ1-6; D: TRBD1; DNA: TGTGCCAGCAGTTTAGAGGGGGCCTTAAAAAATTCACCCCTCCACTTT; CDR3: CASSLEGALKNSPLHF
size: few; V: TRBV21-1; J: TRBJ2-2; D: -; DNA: TGTGCCAGCAGCAAATCTATCGGGCTGAACACCGGGGAGCTGTTTTTT; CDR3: CASSKSIGLNTGELFF